The clone carrying this TCR beta chain was counted many times. The antigen remains undetermined. The data stem from a study of neurological immune-mediated disorders. Study details: Multiple sclerosis patients numbered some 35, with about 30 relapsing-remitting and 3 secondary progressive.

Study conclusions and caveats: The repertoires of 18 of 34 multiple sclerosis patients fell into one related-CDR3 cluster (a possible signature) under phylogenetic grouping.

Over 170 million TCR-beta sequences from 15-18 subjects came out of each sequencing run. TCRdb re-called the 5' RACE reads with MiXCR, one entry per CDR3 protein. The table records some 60,000 distinct CDR3 sequences, approximately 3.7% of them present only once. V lost 2 bases to trimming and J lost 8 bases, with 6 bases between them. Germline V gene lookup returns CDR1 SGHTA and CDR2 FQGNSA. The CDR3 has 12 amino acids. This clonotype was obtained from a woman aged 45 to 65 with multiple sclerosis. The chain links TRBV7-2 to TRBJ1-4; D is uncertain. The specimen sequenced was PBMCs. CDR3 sequence: CASSLLGEKLFF. DNA of the CDR3: TGTGCCAGCAGCTTACTTGGGGAAAAACTGTTTTTT.